This T cell receptor beta chain was recorded in a study of T-cell reconstitution after alpha-beta-depleted transplantation in children. General study points: Expanded graft clones numbering several hundred reportedly gave rise to alpha-beta T cells about two months after transplant.

Construction of the TCRbeta library involved unique molecular identifiers. TCRdb re-analysed the PCR reads in MiXCR, keeping a single row per CDR3 protein. The profile shows 600,000 to 700,000 distinct CDR3 sequences, about an eighth of them singletons. Notes on this clonotype: Antigen specificity is unknown.

Sequenced here: PBMCs, sampled before TCRalphabeta/CD19-depleted stem cell transplant. This clonotype was obtained from a girl aged 2 to 10 with congenital amegakaryocytic thrombocytopenia, due to receive a stem cell transplant.

The CDR3 region is CSVEPRDRTEAFF. The CDR3 DNA sequence: TGCAGCGTTGAACCGAGGGACAGGACTGAAGCTTTCTTT. J is TRBJ1-1 and V is TRBV29-1, with 8 bases fitting TRBD1. The V gene end was trimmed by 2 bases and the J gene end by 5 bases; junction bases not matched to a gene: 4. Per germline, CDR1 SQVTM and CDR2 ANQGSEA. The CDR3 contains 13 residues.